These 3 T cell receptor beta chains were all obtained from the same sample, sequenced in a study of Graves' ophthalmopathy and Graves' hyperthyroidism. Investigators amplified TCR beta CDR3 regions from RNA transcripts. HTBI primers served in a first-round RT-PCR, which a second-round multiplex PCR followed. TCRdb re-analysed the multiplex PCR reads in MiXCR, keeping a single row per CDR3 protein. The sample consists of over a million distinct CDR3 sequences, around a third of them appearing once. The sample consisted of peripheral blood or thyroid tissue (not recorded which). The receptors shown here come from an adult man with Graves' hyperthyroidism.

This clonotype has more than one count but fewer than ten. The chain is built from TRBV7-8 and TRBJ2-6; tentative D call: TRBD1 (5 bases). This CDR3 region has 18 residues. CDR1 and CDR2 (germline): SGHVS, FQNEAQ. V was cut by 0 bases and J by 3 bases, with 15 bases left in between. CDR3 coding DNA: TGTGCCAGCAGCTTAGCCCGAACCAGTACAGGTGGGGCCAACGTCCTGACTTTC. It codes for CASSLARTSTGGANVLTF.

As concerns this clonotype: Since a much larger clone is just one base distant, this may be a read error. The genes are TRBV15 and TRBJ1-5; TRBD1 might be the D (6 bases). This CDR3 is built from 16 residues. Germline V gene sequence: CDR1 LNHNV, CDR2 YYDKDF (reference sequence). V shed 8 bases and J shed 5 bases, with 22 bases lying between them. This CDR3 reads CATGQFGGRGDQPQHF. The CDR3, as DNA: TGTGCCACCGGCCAATTTGGGGGCAGGGGTGATCAGCCCCAGCATTTT. Supplemented by reference TRBV15 and TRBJ1-5, the full variable domain reads DAMVIQNPRYQVTQFGKPVTLSCSQTLNHNVMYWYQQKSSQAPKLLFHYYDKDFNNEADTPDNFQSRRPNTSFCFLDIRSPGLGDTAMYLCATGQFGGRGDQPQHFGDGTRLSIL.

The chain links TRBV9 to TRBJ2-5; TRBD2 matches 8 bases. V shed 3 bases, J shed 5 bases, and the junction held 6 bases outside the gene matches. The CDR3 totals 14 residues. Germline V lookup: CDR1 SGDLS, CDR2 YYNGEE. The CDR3 region is CASSAGGAGETQYF. Written as DNA, the CDR3 is TGTGCCAGCAGCGCCGGGGGGGCCGGGGAGACCCAGTACTTC.